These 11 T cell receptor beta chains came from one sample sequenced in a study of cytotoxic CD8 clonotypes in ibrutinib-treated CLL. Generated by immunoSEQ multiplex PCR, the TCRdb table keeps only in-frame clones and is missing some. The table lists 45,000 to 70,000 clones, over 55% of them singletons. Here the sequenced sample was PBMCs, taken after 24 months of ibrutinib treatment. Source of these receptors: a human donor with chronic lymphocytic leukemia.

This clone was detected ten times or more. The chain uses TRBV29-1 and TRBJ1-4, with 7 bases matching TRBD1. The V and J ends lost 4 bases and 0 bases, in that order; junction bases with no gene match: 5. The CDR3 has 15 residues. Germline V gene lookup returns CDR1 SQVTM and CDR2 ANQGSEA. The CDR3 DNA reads TGCAGCGTTGTATCCGGGACAGCAACTAATGAAAAACTGTTTTTT. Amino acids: CSVVSGTATNEKLFF.

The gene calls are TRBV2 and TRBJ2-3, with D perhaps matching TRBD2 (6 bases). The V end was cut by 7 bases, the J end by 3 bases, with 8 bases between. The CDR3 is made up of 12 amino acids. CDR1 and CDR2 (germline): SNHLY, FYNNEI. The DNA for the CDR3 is TGTGCCAGCAAACTAGCAACAGATACGCAGTATTTT. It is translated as CASKLATDTQYF.

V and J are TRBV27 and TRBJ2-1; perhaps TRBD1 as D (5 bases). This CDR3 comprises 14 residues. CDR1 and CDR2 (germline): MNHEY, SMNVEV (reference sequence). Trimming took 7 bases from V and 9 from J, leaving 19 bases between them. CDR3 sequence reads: CASTRLGAQGEQFF. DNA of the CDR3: TGTGCCAGCACCCGACTTGGGGCCCAGGGTGAGCAGTTCTTC.

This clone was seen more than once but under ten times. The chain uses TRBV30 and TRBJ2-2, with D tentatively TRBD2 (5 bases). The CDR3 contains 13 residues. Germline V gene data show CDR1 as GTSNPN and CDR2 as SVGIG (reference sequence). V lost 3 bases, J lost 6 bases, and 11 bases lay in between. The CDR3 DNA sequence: TGTGCCTGGAGCCGAACGGGGTCCGGGGAGCTGTTTTTT. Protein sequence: CAWSRTGSGELFF.

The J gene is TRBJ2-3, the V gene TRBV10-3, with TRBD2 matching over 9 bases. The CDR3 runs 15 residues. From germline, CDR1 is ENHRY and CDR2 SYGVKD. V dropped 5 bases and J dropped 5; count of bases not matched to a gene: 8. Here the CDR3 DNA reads TGTGCCATCAGTTCCGCGGGGGGGACAAGAGATACGCAGTATTTT. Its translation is CAISSAGGTRDTQYF.

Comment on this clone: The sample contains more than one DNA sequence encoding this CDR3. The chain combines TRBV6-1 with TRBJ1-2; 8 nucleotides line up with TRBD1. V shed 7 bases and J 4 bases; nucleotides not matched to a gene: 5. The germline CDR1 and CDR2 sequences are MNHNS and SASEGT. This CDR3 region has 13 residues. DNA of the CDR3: TGTGCCAGCAATCCGACAGGGGTCTATGGCTACACCTTC. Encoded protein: CASNPTGVYGYTF.

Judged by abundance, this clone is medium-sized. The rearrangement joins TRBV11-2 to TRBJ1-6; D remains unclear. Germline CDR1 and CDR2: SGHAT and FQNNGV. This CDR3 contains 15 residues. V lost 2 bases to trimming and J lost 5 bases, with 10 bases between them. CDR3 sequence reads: CASSLRSGHNSPLHF. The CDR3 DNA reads TGTGCCAGCAGCTTAAGGTCCGGGCATAATTCACCCCTCCACTTT.

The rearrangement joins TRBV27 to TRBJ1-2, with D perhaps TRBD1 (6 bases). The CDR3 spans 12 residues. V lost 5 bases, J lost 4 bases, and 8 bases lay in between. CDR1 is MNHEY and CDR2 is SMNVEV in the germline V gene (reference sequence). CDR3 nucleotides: TGTGCCAGCAGTCGAGGGGGCTATGGCTACACCTTC. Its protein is CASSRGGYGYTF.

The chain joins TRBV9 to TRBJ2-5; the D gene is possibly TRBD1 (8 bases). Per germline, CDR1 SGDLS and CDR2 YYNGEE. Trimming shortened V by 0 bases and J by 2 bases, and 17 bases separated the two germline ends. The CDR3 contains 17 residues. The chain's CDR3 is CASSVALQGGGQETQYF. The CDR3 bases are TGTGCCAGCAGCGTAGCCCTACAGGGGGGAGGGCAAGAGACCCAGTACTTC.

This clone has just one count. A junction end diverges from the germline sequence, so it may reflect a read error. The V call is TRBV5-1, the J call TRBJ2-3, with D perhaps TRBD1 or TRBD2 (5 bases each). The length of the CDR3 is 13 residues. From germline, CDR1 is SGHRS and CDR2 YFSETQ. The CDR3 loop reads CASRLGDGDTQYF. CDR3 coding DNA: TGCGCCAGCAGATTGGGGGATGGGGATACGCAGTATTTT.

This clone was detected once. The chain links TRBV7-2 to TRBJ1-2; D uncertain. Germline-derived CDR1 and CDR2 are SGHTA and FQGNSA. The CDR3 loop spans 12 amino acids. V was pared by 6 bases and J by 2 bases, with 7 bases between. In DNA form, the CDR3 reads TGTGCCAGCAGTAGGGAGAACTATGGCTACACCTTC. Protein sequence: CASSRENYGYTF.